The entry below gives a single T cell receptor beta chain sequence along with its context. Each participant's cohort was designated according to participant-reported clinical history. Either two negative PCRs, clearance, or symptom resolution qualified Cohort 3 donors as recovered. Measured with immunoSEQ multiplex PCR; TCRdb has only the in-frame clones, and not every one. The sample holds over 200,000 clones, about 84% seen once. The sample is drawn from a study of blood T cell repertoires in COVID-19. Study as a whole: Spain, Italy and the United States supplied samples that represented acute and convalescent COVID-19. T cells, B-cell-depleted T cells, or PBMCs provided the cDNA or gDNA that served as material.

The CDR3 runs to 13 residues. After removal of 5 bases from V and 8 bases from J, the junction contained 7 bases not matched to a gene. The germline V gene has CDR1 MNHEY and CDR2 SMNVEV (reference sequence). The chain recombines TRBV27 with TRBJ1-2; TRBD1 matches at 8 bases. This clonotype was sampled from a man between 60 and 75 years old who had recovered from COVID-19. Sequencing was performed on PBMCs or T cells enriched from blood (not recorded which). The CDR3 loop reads CASSPDRGRGYTF. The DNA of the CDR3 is TGTGCCAGCAGTCCAGACAGGGGCCGAGGCTACACCTTC.